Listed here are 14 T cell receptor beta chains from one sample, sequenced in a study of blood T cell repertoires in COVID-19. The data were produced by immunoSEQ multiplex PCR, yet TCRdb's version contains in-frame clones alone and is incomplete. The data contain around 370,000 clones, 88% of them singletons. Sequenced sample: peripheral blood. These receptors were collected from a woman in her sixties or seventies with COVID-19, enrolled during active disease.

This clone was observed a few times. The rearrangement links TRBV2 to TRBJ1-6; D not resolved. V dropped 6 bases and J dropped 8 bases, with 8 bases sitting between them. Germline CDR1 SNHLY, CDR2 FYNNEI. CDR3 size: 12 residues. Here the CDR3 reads CASRLTDSPLHF. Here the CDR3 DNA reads TGTGCCAGCAGGCTCACGGATTCACCCCTCCACTTT.

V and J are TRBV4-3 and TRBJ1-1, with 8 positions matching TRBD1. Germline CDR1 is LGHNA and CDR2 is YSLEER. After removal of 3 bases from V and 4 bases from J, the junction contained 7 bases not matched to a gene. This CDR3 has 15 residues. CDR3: CASSQSRTGITEAFF. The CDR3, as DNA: TGCGCCAGCAGCCAGTCCCGGACAGGGATCACTGAAGCTTTCTTT.

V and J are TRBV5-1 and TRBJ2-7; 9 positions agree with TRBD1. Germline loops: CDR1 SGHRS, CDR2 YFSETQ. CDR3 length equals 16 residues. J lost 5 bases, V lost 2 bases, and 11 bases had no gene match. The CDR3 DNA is TGCGCCAGCAGCTTCGACTTAAGGGACAGGGCCCACGAGCAGTACTTC. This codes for CASSFDLRDRAHEQYF.

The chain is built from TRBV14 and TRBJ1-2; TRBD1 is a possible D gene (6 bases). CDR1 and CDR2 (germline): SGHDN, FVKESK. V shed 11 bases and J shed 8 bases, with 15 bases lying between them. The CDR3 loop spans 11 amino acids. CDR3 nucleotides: TGTGCCTCTAGAGGGGGGGCCGGCTACACCTTC. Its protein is CASRGGAGYTF.

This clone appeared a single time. CDR3 in DNA: TGTGCCCTGGGCGGGGACCTCTATGGCTACACCTTC. This sequence encodes CALGGDLYGYTF. The rearrangement links TRBV6-1 to TRBJ1-2, with a possible D match to TRBD1 (5 bases). The germline V gene has CDR1 MNHNS and CDR2 SASEGT. The CDR3 runs to 12 residues. V lost 11 bases, J lost 4 bases, and 14 bases lay in between.

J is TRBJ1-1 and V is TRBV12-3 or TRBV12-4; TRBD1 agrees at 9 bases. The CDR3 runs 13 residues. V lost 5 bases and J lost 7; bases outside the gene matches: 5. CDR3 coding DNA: TGTGCCAGCAGTCCCGGGACAGGGATTGAAGCTTTCTTT. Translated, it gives CASSPGTGIEAFF.

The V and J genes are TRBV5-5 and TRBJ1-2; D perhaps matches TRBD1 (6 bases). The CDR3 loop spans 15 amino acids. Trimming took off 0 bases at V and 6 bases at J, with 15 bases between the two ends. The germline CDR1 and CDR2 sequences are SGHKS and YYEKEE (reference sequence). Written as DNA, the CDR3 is TGTGCCAGCAGCTTGGTGTGGGGGCCGGTGGATGGCTACACCTTC. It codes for CASSLVWGPVDGYTF. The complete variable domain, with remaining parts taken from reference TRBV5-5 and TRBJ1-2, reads DAGVTQSPTHLIKTRGQQVTLRCSPISGHKSVSWYQQVLGQGPQFIFQYYEKEERGRGNFPDRFSARQFPNYSSELNVNALLLGDSALYLCASSLVWGPVDGYTFGSGTRLTVV.

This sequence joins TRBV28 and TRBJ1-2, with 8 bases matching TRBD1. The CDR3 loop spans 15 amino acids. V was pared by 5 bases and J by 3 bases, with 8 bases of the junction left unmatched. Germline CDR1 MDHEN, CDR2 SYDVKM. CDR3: CASSTFGQGDYGYTF. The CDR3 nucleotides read TGTGCCAGCAGTACCTTTGGACAGGGCGACTATGGCTACACCTTC.

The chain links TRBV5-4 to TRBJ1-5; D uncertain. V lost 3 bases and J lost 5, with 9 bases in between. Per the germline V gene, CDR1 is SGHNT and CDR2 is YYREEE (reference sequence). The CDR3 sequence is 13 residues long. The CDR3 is CASSSSLDQPQHF. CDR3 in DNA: TGTGCCAGCAGCTCTTCACTTGATCAGCCCCAGCATTTT.

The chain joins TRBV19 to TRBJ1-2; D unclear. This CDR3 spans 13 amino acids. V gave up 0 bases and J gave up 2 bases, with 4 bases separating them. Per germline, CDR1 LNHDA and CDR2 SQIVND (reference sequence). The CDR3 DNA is TGTGCCAGTAGTATAGACAGAAACTATGGCTACACCTTC. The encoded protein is CASSIDRNYGYTF.

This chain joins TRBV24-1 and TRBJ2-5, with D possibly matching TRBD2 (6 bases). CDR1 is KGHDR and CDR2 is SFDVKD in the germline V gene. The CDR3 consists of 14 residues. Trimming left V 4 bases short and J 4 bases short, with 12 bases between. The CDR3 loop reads CATSDPGGLETQYF. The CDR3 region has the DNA TGTGCCACCAGTGACCCCGGGGGTTTAGAGACCCAGTACTTC.

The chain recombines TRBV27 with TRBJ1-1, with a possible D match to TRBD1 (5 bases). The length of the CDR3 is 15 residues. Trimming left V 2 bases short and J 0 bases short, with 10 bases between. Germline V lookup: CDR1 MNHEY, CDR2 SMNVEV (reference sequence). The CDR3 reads CASSLNAGMNTEAFF. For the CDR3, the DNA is TGTGCCAGCAGTTTAAATGCAGGGATGAACACTGAAGCTTTCTTT.

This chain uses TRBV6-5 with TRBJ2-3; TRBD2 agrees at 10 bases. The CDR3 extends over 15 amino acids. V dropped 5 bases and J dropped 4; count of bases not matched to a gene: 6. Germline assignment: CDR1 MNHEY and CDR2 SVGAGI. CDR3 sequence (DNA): TGTGCCAGCAGTCGGAGCGGGGGGGCTGCAGATACGCAGTATTTT. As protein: CASSRSGGAADTQYF.

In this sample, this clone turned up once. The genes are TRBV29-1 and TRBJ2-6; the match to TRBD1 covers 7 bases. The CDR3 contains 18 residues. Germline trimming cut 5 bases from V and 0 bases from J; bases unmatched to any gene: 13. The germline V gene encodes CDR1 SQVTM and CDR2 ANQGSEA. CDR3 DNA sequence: TGCAGCGTTTCCACCCCCTGGGACAGCTACTCTGGGGCCAACGTCCTGACTTTC. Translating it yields CSVSTPWDSYSGANVLTF. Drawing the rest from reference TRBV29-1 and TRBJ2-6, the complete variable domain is SAVISQKPSRDICQRGTSLTIQCQVDSQVTMMFWYRQQPGQSLTLIATANQGSEATYESGFVIDKFPISRPNLTFSTLTVSNMSPEDSSIYLCSVSTPWDSYSGANVLTFGAGSRLTVL.